Listed below are T cell receptor beta chains from one sample, sequenced in a study of OX40 agonist ivuxolimab in advanced cancers. Assay used: immunoSEQ multiplex PCR; TCRdb lists only in-frame clones, some missing. The sample holds roughly 50,000 clones; about 82% are singletons and the top ten take roughly 4%. The material sequenced was CD4+ or CD8+ T cells sorted from blood, taken in a trial of the OX40 agonist ivuxolimab. The receptors were gathered from an adult with an advanced solid tumor such as melanoma, head and neck, liver or kidney cancer. The CDR3 runs from the conserved cysteine through the conserved F or W. D genes are given only for firm matches. Rows may omit the clone size; those that give it use once, few, many or a size class.

J | size | V | D | DNA | CDR3
TRBJ2-2 | . | TRBV4-1 | . | TGCGCCAGCAGCCAAGTACACGGGGAGCTGTTTTTT | CASSQVHGELFF
TRBJ2-5 | . | TRBV5-4 | . | TGTGCCAGCAGCTCCCCGCCGGGGAACCAAGAGACCCAGTACTTC | CASSSPPGNQETQYF
TRBJ2-7 | . | TRBV14 | . | TGTGCCAGCAGCCAAGGAGGGTCTGGCCCTTTCTACGAGCAGTACTTC | CASSQGGSGPFYEQYF
TRBJ1-2 | . | TRBV4-3 | TRBD1 | TGCGCCAGCAGCCCAGTAGGGGGCGACTATGGCTACACCTTC | CASSPVGGDYGYTF
TRBJ2-3 | few | TRBV11-1 | TRBD1 | TGTGCCAGCAGCTCCGGGACAGGGATGGGAGATACGCAGTATTTT | CASSSGTGMGDTQYF
TRBJ1-1 | . | TRBV6-4 | . | TGTGCCAGTAAAAACAGGGCGAACACTGAAGCTTTCTTT | CASKNRANTEAFF
TRBJ1-1 | few | TRBV28 | . | TGTGCCAGCAGTTTTGAGGCAGGAAACACTGAAGCTTTCTTT | CASSFEAGNTEAFF
TRBJ1-6 | . | TRBV5-4 | . | TGTGCCAGCAGCACCGGGGGGGACTCACCCCTCCACTTT | CASSTGGDSPLHF
TRBJ2-7 | . | TRBV18 | . | TGTGCCAGCTCACCAGAGTCGGTGATCTACGAGCAGTACTTC | CASSPESVIYEQYF
TRBJ2-2 | . | TRBV7-2 | . | TGTGCCAGCAGCTTAGTGGCCAGGGCCAAAAACACCGGGGAGCTGTTTTTT | CASSLVARAKNTGELFF
TRBJ1-2 | . | TRBV9 | TRBD1 | TGTGCCAGCACGCGGGACAGGGGTGATGGCTACACCTTC | CASTRDRGDGYTF
TRBJ1-1 | medium-sized | TRBV11-2 | . | TGTGCCAGCAGCCCCCAGACAGGTGAAGCTTTCTTT | CASSPQTGEAFF
TRBJ2-3 | once | TRBV9 | TRBD2 | TGTGCCAGCAGCGGGGCCGGGGGGGCCACAGATACGCAGTATTTT | CASSGAGGATDTQYF
TRBJ2-3 | . | TRBV4-3 | . | TGCGCCAGCAGCCAAGACACCGATACAGATACGCAGTATTTT | CASSQDTDTDTQYF
TRBJ1-4 | . | TRBV28 | . | TGTGCCAGCAACCGGGGAAGCGGGGGAAAACTGTTTTTT | CASNRGSGGKLFF
TRBJ2-3 | . | TRBV11-2 | TRBD1 | TGTGCCAGCAGCCCGCGGGGACAGGGCTCCACAGATACGCAGTATTTT | CASSPRGQGSTDTQYF
TRBJ1-4 | . | TRBV27 | . | TGTGCCAGCAGTCTTGGTGATGAAAAACTGTTTTTT | CASSLGDEKLFF
TRBJ1-1 | . | TRBV5-8 | TRBD1 | TGTGCCAGCAGCGTCAGGGGGGCTGAAGCTTTCTTT | CASSVRGAEAFF
TRBJ1-6 | . | TRBV2 | . | TGTGCCAGCGCCGGGGGGGCGACTTATCCCTATAATTCACCCCTCCACTTT | CASAGGATYPYNSPLHF
TRBJ2-7 | . | TRBV7-6 | . | TGTGCCAGCAGCTTAGGCACGGGGGCCTACGAGCAGTACTTC | CASSLGTGAYEQYF
TRBJ1-3 | . | TRBV30 | . | TGTGCCTGGGAAACAGGGACTGGAAACACCATATATTTT | CAWETGTGNTIYF
TRBJ1-5 | . | TRBV15 | . | TGTGCCACCAGTAGGGACACCAATCAGCCCCAGCATTTT | CATSRDTNQPQHF
TRBJ1-5 | few | TRBV7-2 | . | TGTGCCAGCAGGCGGGGGCCGGGGGGTTCCAATCAGCCCCAGCATTTT | CASRRGPGGSNQPQHF